These 31 T cell receptor beta chains were all obtained from the same sample, sequenced in a study of shared clonotypes between healthy human individuals. Profiling relied on immunoSEQ multiplex PCR, and the TCRdb table lists in-frame clones only, not all of them. The sample records about 1 million clones, approximately 76% being singletons. Input material: memory CD4+ T cells sorted from blood. As for subset: CD45RA-negative fraction. These receptors all come from a young man in good health.

The rearrangement links TRBV30 to TRBJ1-6, with unresolved D. The germline CDR1 and CDR2 sequences are GTSNPN and SVGIG (reference sequence). The CDR3 is 13 amino acids. V lost 0 bases, J lost 7 bases, and 7 bases lay in between. CDR3 sequence (DNA): TGTGCCTGGAGTGTAAACGGAAATTCACCCCTCCACTTT. Translated: CAWSVNGNSPLHF.

This chain uses TRBV7-2 with TRBJ2-3, with D maybe TRBD2 (6 bases). In germline, CDR1 is SGHTA, CDR2 FQGNSA. This CDR3 is built from 13 residues. Trimming removed 7 bases from V and 3 bases from J, with 11 bases in between. Here the CDR3 reads CASTLGGTDTQYF. DNA for the CDR3: TGTGCCAGCACCCTCGGGGGAACAGATACGCAGTATTTT.

With regard to this clone: One end of the junction fails to match germline, which may point to a read error. The chain carries TRBV9 and TRBJ2-7, with 8 bases lining up with TRBD2. Germline V CDR1 and CDR2: SGDLS, YYNGEE. The CDR3 length is 13 residues. The DNA for the CDR3 is TGTGCCAGCAGCGTCAAAGGACTAGCCCAAGCGGTCTTC. It is translated as CASSVKGLAQAVF.

Concerning this clone itself: The same CDR3 can be traced to other DNA sequences in this sample. This sequence joins TRBV5-1 and TRBJ2-7; no reliable D call. The ends were cut back, 0 bases at V and 0 bases at J, with 10 bases in the middle. Germline V gene data show CDR1 as SGHRS and CDR2 as YFSETQ. The CDR3 consists of 15 residues. The CDR3 protein is CASSLESESSYEQYF. The CDR3 nucleotides are TGCGCCAGCAGCTTGGAATCTGAGAGCTCCTACGAGCAGTACTTC. Variable domain in full (rest from reference TRBV5-1 and TRBJ2-7): KAGVTQTPRYLIKTRGQQVTLSCSPISGHRSVSWYQQTPGQGLQFLFEYFSETQRNKGNFPGRFSGRQFSNSRSEMNVSTLELGDSALYLCASSLESESSYEQYFGPGTRLTVT.

This chain links TRBV19 with TRBJ2-1, with 7 bases aligning to TRBD1. The CDR3 is 15 amino acids. From germline, CDR1 is LNHDA and CDR2 SQIVND (reference sequence). Losses at the gene ends were 6 bases for V and 3 bases for J; bases not matched to a gene: 8. Here the CDR3 DNA reads TGTGCCAGTAGGTTAGAGACAGGGTACTACAATGAGCAGTTCTTC. This sequence encodes CASRLETGYYNEQFF. Drawing the rest from reference TRBV19 and TRBJ2-1, the complete variable domain is DGGITQSPKYLFRKEGQNVTLSCEQNLNHDAMYWYRQDPGQGLRLIYYSQIVNDFQKGDIAEGYSVSREKKESFPLTVTSAQKNPTAFYLCASRLETGYYNEQFFGPGTRLTVL.

V usage is TRBV10-2 and J usage is TRBJ2-5; TRBD2 matches at 7 bases. Looked up from germline, CDR1 is WSHSY and CDR2 is SAAADI. The CDR3 is made up of 15 amino acids. The V gene end was trimmed by 4 bases and the J gene end by 5 bases; junction bases not matched to a gene: 10. This CDR3 is CASSVIAGTGETQYF. DNA for the CDR3: TGCGCCAGCAGTGTAATAGCGGGCACGGGGGAGACCCAGTACTTC.

This rearrangement joins TRBV19 to TRBJ1-2, with D perhaps TRBD1 (5 bases). Trimming removed 7 bases at V and 0 bases at J, with 15 bases between. Germline V gene sequence: CDR1 LNHDA, CDR2 SQIVND (reference sequence). CDR3 length: 15 residues. CDR3 loop: CASNRDGSPNYGYTF. The CDR3 bases are TGTGCCAGTAATAGGGACGGTTCCCCTAACTATGGCTACACCTTC.

The chain combines TRBV6-1 with TRBJ2-7, with TRBD1 matching 7 bases. Per the germline V gene, CDR1 is MNHNS and CDR2 is SASEGT. The CDR3 extends over 14 amino acids. The V and J ends lost 6 bases and 3 bases, in that order; junction bases with no gene match: 8. The CDR3 is CASRQGQNSYEQYF. As DNA, the CDR3 is TGTGCCAGCAGGCAGGGACAGAACAGCTACGAGCAGTACTTC.

This clone has just a few counts. The CDR3 loop reads CASSNRTGSSYNEQFF. The CDR3 DNA reads as TGCGCCAGCAGCAACCGGACAGGGAGCTCCTACAATGAGCAGTTCTTC. The gene calls are TRBV5-1 and TRBJ2-1; TRBD1 agrees at 8 bases. CDR1 SGHRS and CDR2 YFSETQ come from the germline V gene. V shed 4 bases and J 0 bases; nucleotides not matched to a gene: 6. The CDR3 is 16 amino acids.

This sequence joins TRBV4-1 and TRBJ2-3; TRBD2 agrees at 11 bases. This CDR3 region has 18 residues. With 0 bases clipped from V and 5 bases from J, the junction kept 10 bases outside the gene matches. Germline loops: CDR1 MGHRA, CDR2 YSYEKL. As DNA, the CDR3 is TGCGCCAGCAGCCAAGAGTTTAGCGGGGGGGCTCGAAAAGATACGCAGTATTTT. Translated, it gives CASSQEFSGGARKDTQYF.

This clone is a singleton in its sample. The J gene is TRBJ1-6, the V gene TRBV2; D is perhaps TRBD1 (5 bases). Germline lookup yields CDR1 SNHLY and CDR2 FYNNEI. Trimming shortened V by 4 bases and J by 9 bases, and 13 bases separated the two germline ends. The CDR3 length is 14 residues. The CDR3 DNA sequence: TGTGCCAGCAGTGGAAGGGGTTACGGTTCACCCCTCCACTTT. This encodes CASSGRGYGSPLHF. The whole variable domain, remainder taken from reference TRBV2 and TRBJ1-6, is EPEVTQTPSHQVTQMGQEVILRCVPISNHLYFYWYRQILGQKVEFLVSFYNNEISEKSEIFDDQFSVERPDGSNFTLKIRSTKLEDSAMYFCASSGRGYGSPLHFGNGTRLTVT.

CDR3 sequence: CASSRLRDTFAFF. CDR3 sequence (DNA): TGCGCCAGCAGTCGGCTCCGGGACACCTTCGCTTTCTTT. The chain has TRBV5-1 and TRBJ1-1; a possible D gene is TRBD1 (6 bases). The ends were cut back, 5 bases at V and 11 bases at J, with 19 bases in the middle. Germline CDR1 reads SGHRS; CDR2 reads YFSETQ. The CDR3 runs to 13 residues. Based on the CDR3 plus reference TRBV5-1 and TRBJ1-1, the full variable domain is KAGVTQTPRYLIKTRGQQVTLSCSPISGHRSVSWYQQTPGQGLQFLFEYFSETQRNKGNFPGRFSGRQFSNSRSEMNVSTLELGDSALYLCASSRLRDTFAFFGQGTRLTVV.

This clone was recorded only once. The rearrangement uses TRBV28 and TRBJ1-2; D is possibly TRBD1 (6 bases). The CDR3 sequence is 15 residues long. Trimming cost V 5 bases and J 0 bases, with 13 bases left between them. Germline CDR1 and CDR2: MDHEN and SYDVKM. The CDR3 sequence: CASSGGTLSNYGYTF. CDR3 coding DNA: TGTGCCAGCAGTGGGGGGACACTGTCTAACTATGGCTACACCTTC.

In its sample, this clone was seen many times. The gene calls are TRBV6-6 and TRBJ2-7; 7 bases fit TRBD2. Germline V gene sequence: CDR1 MNHNY, CDR2 SVGAGI (reference sequence). The CDR3 extends over 13 amino acids. Trimming cost V 8 bases and J 2 bases; bases outside gene matches: 6. In nucleotides, the CDR3 is TGTGCCAGCGAATGGGGGGGTACCTACGAGCAGTACTTC. This translates into CASEWGGTYEQYF.

The rearrangement links TRBV5-1 to TRBJ2-3; 12 nucleotides match TRBD2. The CDR3 length is 16 residues. Germline lookup yields CDR1 SGHRS and CDR2 YFSETQ. The junction had 7 bases not matched to a gene; V was cut back by 4 bases and J by 4 bases. The CDR3 loop reads CASSLGLAGIADTQYF. In DNA, the CDR3 is TGCGCCAGCAGCCTGGGACTAGCGGGCATTGCAGATACGCAGTATTTT.

This clone was detected only a few times. The chain is built from TRBV5-1 and TRBJ1-2, with unresolved D. Germline V gives CDR1 SGHRS, CDR2 YFSETQ. Trimming cost V 4 bases and J 8 bases, with 30 bases left between them. CDR3 length: 18 amino acids. CDR3 nucleotide sequence: TGCGCCAGCAGCCCCCTCGGCCATCAACGAATGGGGAAAATAGGCTACACCTTC. This encodes CASSPLGHQRMGKIGYTF.

This chain joins TRBV5-4 and TRBJ2-5; 12 positions match TRBD2. The CDR3 is 16 amino acids. Germline V gene data show CDR1 as SGHNT and CDR2 as YYREEE (reference sequence). J was trimmed by 3 bases and V by 2 bases; bases with no gene match: 5. CDR3 sequence (DNA): TGTGCCAGCAGCTTCGGGTCTAGCGGGGGGGAAGAGACCCAGTACTTC. Residues: CASSFGSSGGEETQYF. Combining the CDR3 with reference TRBV5-4 and TRBJ2-5 gives the whole variable domain ETGVTQSPTHLIKTRGQQVTLRCSSQSGHNTVSWYQQALGQGPQFIFQYYREEENGRGNFPPRFSGLQFPNYSSELNVNALELDDSALYLCASSFGSSGGEETQYFGPGTRLLVL.

A single count supports this clone. V gene TRBV18 combines with J gene TRBJ2-5, with 15 bases fitting TRBD2. Per germline, CDR1 KGHSH and CDR2 LQKENI. This CDR3 is built from 16 residues. The ends lost 5 bases at V and 5 bases at J; junction bases unmatched: 6. CDR3 DNA: TGTGCCAGCTCAGGACTAGCGGGAGGGCCCTCGGAGACCCAGTACTTC. This sequence encodes CASSGLAGGPSETQYF.

The rearrangement links TRBV19 to TRBJ2-1, with a weak D call TRBD2 (5 bases). Trimming took 0 bases from V and 6 from J, leaving 15 bases between them. The CDR3 covers 16 residues. Germline V gene data show CDR1 as LNHDA and CDR2 as SQIVND (reference sequence). CDR3 region: CASSIEGTGRPNEQFF. CDR3 nucleotides: TGTGCCAGTAGTATAGAAGGAACGGGAAGGCCCAATGAGCAGTTCTTC.

For this clone: A clone one base away is much larger, so this may be a read error. This chain uses TRBV6-5 with TRBJ1-3; D remains unclear. Germline assignment: CDR1 MNHEY and CDR2 SVGAGI. Trimming shortened V by 5 bases and J by 3 bases, and 8 bases separated the two germline ends. CDR3 size: 13 residues. In DNA, the CDR3 is TGTGCCAGCAGTGCCCTTAATGGAAACACCATATATTTT. Translation gives CASSALNGNTIYF.

This clone was seen a few times. This chain joins TRBV20-1 and TRBJ1-1; D uncertain. Looked up from germline, CDR1 is DFQATT and CDR2 is SNEGSKA (reference sequence). This CDR3 region has 11 residues. With 6 bases removed from V and 1 base from J, the gap between germline ends came to 6 bases. CDR3 sequence: CSAAKNTEAFF. The CDR3 DNA is TGCAGTGCGGCGAAGAACACTGAAGCTTTCTTT.

The chain recombines TRBV5-1 with TRBJ2-3; TRBD2 matches 7 bases. This CDR3 has 17 residues. After removal of 0 bases from V and 0 bases from J, the junction contained 7 bases not matched to a gene. Germline V gene lookup returns CDR1 SGHRS and CDR2 YFSETQ. The CDR3 region is CASSLAILALSTDTQYF. Written as DNA, the CDR3 is TGCGCCAGCAGCTTGGCGATACTAGCGCTAAGCACAGATACGCAGTATTTT.

This clone was recorded only once. One junction end does not reproduce the germline sequence, and a read error may be involved. This sequence joins TRBV5-6 and TRBJ1-2; the D gene is possibly TRBD1 (6 bases). Germline CDR1 SGHDT, CDR2 YYEEEE. The CDR3 covers 18 residues. The CDR3 DNA reads as TGTGCCAGCAGGTTGGCGGGGGAATGGGGGCTCGCTGGCTATGGCTACACCTTC. Amino acids: CASRLAGEWGLAGYGYTF. The full variable domain, rest sourced from reference TRBV5-6 and TRBJ1-2, is DAGVTQSPTHLIKTRGQQVTLRCSPKSGHDTVSWYQQALGQGPQFIFQYYEEEERQRGNFPDRFSGHQFPNYSSELNVNALLLGDSALYLCASRLAGEWGLAGYGYTFGSGTRLTVV.

This chain links TRBV6-6 with TRBJ1-4, with D uncertain. The V end lost 6 bases, the J end lost 7 bases, and 15 bases lay between the germline ends. From germline, CDR1 is MNHNY and CDR2 SVGAGI (reference sequence). This CDR3 spans 14 amino acids. The CDR3: CASRSLKGGEKLFF. The CDR3 bases are TGTGCCAGCAGATCCTTGAAGGGAGGTGAAAAACTGTTTTTT.

This clone was recorded only once. This chain uses TRBV5-1 with TRBJ1-1; the D gene is possibly TRBD1 (6 bases). The germline V and J ends were trimmed by 2 bases and 0 bases, with 11 bases remaining between them. This CDR3 comprises 15 residues. Per the germline V gene, CDR1 is SGHRS and CDR2 is YFSETQ. CDR3 amino acids: CASSLSWDMNTEAFF. The CDR3 nucleotides are TGCGCCAGCAGCTTATCATGGGACATGAACACTGAAGCTTTCTTT.

This clone was observed a single time. The chain couples TRBV29-1 to TRBJ2-5; TRBD1 might be the D (6 bases). V was cut by 4 bases and J by 5 bases, with 11 bases left in between. Germline V CDR1 and CDR2: SQVTM, ANQGSEA. The CDR3 has 12 amino acids. The CDR3 protein is CSVGGGRETQYF. Written as DNA, the CDR3 is TGCAGCGTTGGAGGGGGAAGGGAGACCCAGTACTTC. The full variable domain, completed using reference TRBV29-1 and TRBJ2-5, is SAVISQKPSRDICQRGTSLTIQCQVDSQVTMMFWYRQQPGQSLTLIATANQGSEATYESGFVIDKFPISRPNLTFSTLTVSNMSPEDSSIYLCSVGGGRETQYFGPGTRLLVL.

The J gene is TRBJ2-3, the V gene TRBV10-3; 8 bases fit TRBD2. CDR3 length: 14 amino acids. The germline gives CDR1 ENHRY, CDR2 SYGVKD. J lost 4 bases, V lost 7 bases, and 7 bases had no gene match. In DNA, the CDR3 is TGTGCCATCAATACCGGGACTAGTGCAGATACGCAGTATTTT. Its protein is CAINTGTSADTQYF.

The V gene is TRBV5-1, the J gene TRBJ1-4; the D is unclear. Germline assignment: CDR1 SGHRS and CDR2 YFSETQ. This CDR3 is 14 amino acids long. Deletions cut 0 bases from V and 6 bases from J, with 9 bases between. The CDR3 DNA reads as TGCGCCAGCAGCTTGGTGAGGGCGGATGAAAAACTGTTTTTT. It codes for CASSLVRADEKLFF.

V is TRBV10-1 and J is TRBJ2-1, with TRBD2 matching over 8 bases. With 0 bases clipped from V and 7 bases from J, the junction kept 8 bases outside the gene matches. This CDR3 is 16 amino acids long. Germline V gene sequence: CDR1 WNHNN, CDR2 SYGVQD (reference sequence). The CDR3 DNA sequence: TGCGCCAGCAGTGAGTCAGGAGCGGGGGAGGGTAATGAGCAGTTCTTC. This sequence encodes CASSESGAGEGNEQFF.

This chain connects TRBV4-1 to TRBJ1-6; 12 bases fit TRBD1. J was trimmed by 9 bases and V by 1 base; bases with no gene match: 4. Germline CDR1 reads MGHRA; CDR2 reads YSYEKL. This CDR3 has 16 residues. The CDR3 DNA reads TGCGCCAGCAGCCAAGTAGGGGGACAGGGGGCTTCACCCCTCCACTTT. It is translated as CASSQVGGQGASPLHF.

This clone was observed once. This chain joins TRBV9 and TRBJ2-3; 8 nucleotides line up with TRBD2. The V gene end was trimmed by 3 bases and the J gene end by 2 bases; junction bases not matched to a gene: 5. CDR3 length: 15 amino acids. Germline V gene data show CDR1 as SGDLS and CDR2 as YYNGEE. The CDR3 here is CASSETSGITDTQYF. The CDR3 bases are TGTGCCAGCAGCGAAACTAGCGGAATCACAGATACGCAGTATTTT.